Included here is one TCR beta chain sequence, with context. The sample is drawn from a study of blood T cell repertoires in COVID-19. For the study at large: PBMCs, B-cell-depleted T cells, or T cells were the source of the cDNA or gDNA that made up the material.

In the source study's methods: Amplification of reference gene primers provided the estimated nucleated cell counts. Method: immunoSEQ multiplex PCR; TCRdb's copy keeps in-frame clones and lacks some. Clonal size and the V and J genes are those of that table, whereas D and trimming came from the DNA. The sample holds some 180,000 clones, approximately 85% seen once. The sequence derives from an older woman with acute or convalescent COVID-19. Source material: peripheral blood.

The CDR3 DNA sequence: TGTGCCAGCAGCGTAGCTCCCGGGACAGGGAACTCACCCCTCCACTTT. It is translated as CASSVAPGTGNSPLHF. The chain couples TRBV9 to TRBJ1-6; 9 nucleotides line up with TRBD1. Germline V lookup: CDR1 SGDLS, CDR2 YYNGEE. The CDR3 consists of 16 residues. V was pared by 0 bases and J by 10 bases, with 8 bases of the junction left unmatched.